Below are 24 T cell receptor beta chains sequenced from a single sample in a study of T cell responses to AZD1222 COVID-19 vaccine. Some clones are missing from TCRdb's copy, which holds only in-frame ones; the method was immunoSEQ multiplex PCR. The table records about 130,000 clones, nearly 95% of them present only once. Here the sequenced sample was peripheral blood, taken on day 0 of AZD1222 vaccination. The source of these receptors is an adult in good health.

The chain couples TRBV20-1 to TRBJ1-2; D is perhaps TRBD1 (6 bases). Trimming stripped 7 bases from V and 10 bases from J, with 16 bases between. The CDR3 spans 11 residues. Germline V gives CDR1 DFQATT, CDR2 SNEGSKA (reference sequence). The CDR3 region is CSVQGQAFYTF. The CDR3 DNA follows: TGCAGTGTGCAGGGGCAGGCTTTCTACACCTTC.

The V and J genes are TRBV5-5 and TRBJ2-3; D perhaps matches TRBD2 (5 bases). CDR1 SGHKS and CDR2 YYEKEE come from the germline V gene (reference sequence). This CDR3 is built from 13 residues. With 0 bases removed from V and 5 bases from J, the gap between germline ends came to 7 bases. The chain's CDR3 is CASSLGGEDTQYF. The DNA for the CDR3 is TGTGCCAGCAGCTTGGGGGGAGAAGATACGCAGTATTTT.

The chain links TRBV28 to TRBJ1-1; TRBD1 is a possible D gene (6 bases). In germline, CDR1 is MDHEN, CDR2 SYDVKM. The CDR3 sequence is 14 residues long. The germline V and J ends were trimmed by 2 bases and 7 bases, with 14 bases remaining between them. CDR3 sequence reads: CASSLRWGANEAFF. In nucleotides, the CDR3 is TGTGCCAGCAGTTTACGTTGGGGGGCCAATGAAGCTTTCTTT.

CDR3 sequence reads: CASSLDSGQPQHF. The CDR3 nucleotides read TGCGCCAGCAGTCTAGACAGTGGGCAGCCCCAGCATTTT. J is TRBJ1-5 and V is TRBV5-1; a possible D gene is TRBD1 (5 bases). The CDR3 has 13 amino acids. Trimming removed 5 bases at V and 7 bases at J, with 13 bases between. Germline CDR1 SGHRS, CDR2 YFSETQ.

The V and J genes are TRBV27 and TRBJ1-1, with D unresolved. Trimming left V 1 base short and J 4 bases short, with 10 bases between. CDR1 is MNHEY and CDR2 is SMNVEV in the germline V gene (reference sequence). The CDR3 contains 14 residues. CDR3 coding DNA: TGTGCCAGCAGTTTATTGAAAAGTGGCACTGAAGCTTTCTTT. Translated: CASSLLKSGTEAFF.

This rearrangement joins TRBV20-1 to TRBJ2-3; D might be TRBD2 (5 bases). V was shortened by 3 bases and J by 1 base, with 8 bases between the two germline ends. Germline CDR1 and CDR2: DFQATT and SNEGSKA (reference sequence). The CDR3 contains 13 residues. Here the CDR3 DNA reads TGCAGTGCTAGTGCGGGCGGCACAGATACGCAGTATTTT. Translating it yields CSASAGGTDTQYF.

This sequence joins TRBV3-1 (or the pseudogene TRBV3-2) and TRBJ2-5, with 8 bases aligning to TRBD2. V lost 4 bases and J lost 2; bases outside the gene matches: 6. Germline loops: CDR1 LGHDT, CDR2 YNNKEL (reference sequence). The CDR3 extends over 15 amino acids. The CDR3: CASSPWVAGQETQYF. DNA of the CDR3: TGTGCCAGCAGCCCTTGGGTAGCGGGACAAGAGACCCAGTACTTC.

The chain is built from TRBV24-1 and TRBJ2-7; D may correspond to TRBD1 or TRBD2 (6 bases each). The CDR3 contains 12 residues. The V end lost 7 bases, the J end lost 6 bases, and 12 bases lay between the germline ends. CDR1 KGHDR and CDR2 SFDVKD come from the germline V gene. The CDR3: CATRNGGGEQYF. CDR3 sequence (DNA): TGTGCCACCAGAAACGGAGGGGGCGAGCAGTACTTC.

This clone was seen only a few times. This chain links TRBV15 with TRBJ1-1, with D uncertain. The CDR3 is 13 residues long. Trimming shortened V by 5 bases and J by 5 bases, and 12 bases separated the two germline ends. CDR1 and CDR2 from the germline V gene are LNHNV and YYDKDF (reference sequence). This CDR3 is CATSSFGNTEAFF. The CDR3 DNA follows: TGTGCCACCAGCTCCTTTGGGAATACTGAAGCTTTCTTT. The full variable domain, completed using reference TRBV15 and TRBJ1-1, is DAMVIQNPRYQVTQFGKPVTLSCSQTLNHNVMYWYQQKSSQAPKLLFHYYDKDFNNEADTPDNFQSRRPNTSFCFLDIRSPGLGDTAMYLCATSSFGNTEAFFGQGTRLTVV.

The rearrangement links TRBV5-6 to TRBJ2-7; D tentatively reads TRBD1 or TRBD2 (5 bases each). CDR1 SGHDT and CDR2 YYEEEE come from the germline V gene. The germline V and J ends were trimmed by 6 bases and 5 bases, with 15 bases remaining between them. The CDR3 loop spans 13 amino acids. CDR3 sequence: CASNQHPGHEQYF. In DNA, the CDR3 is TGTGCCAGCAACCAACACCCGGGGCACGAGCAGTACTTC.

This rearrangement joins TRBV19 to TRBJ2-7; no clear D. The CDR3 length is 18 residues. CDR1 and CDR2 from the germline V gene are LNHDA and SQIVND (reference sequence). The V and J ends lost 4 bases and 0 bases respectively, with 22 bases between them. CDR3 nucleotide sequence: TGTGCCAGTAGTAAGGATGGGTTCCAGCGAGAAAACTCCTACGAGCAGTACTTC. Its protein is CASSKDGFQRENSYEQYF.

The chain is built from TRBV11-2 and TRBJ2-4; D is uncertain. Germline CDR1 is SGHAT and CDR2 is FQNNGV. The CDR3 is 16 amino acids. The V and J ends lost 5 bases and 1 base respectively, with 15 bases between them. Written as DNA, the CDR3 is TGTGCCAGCAGCAAAACACCCGGCAACGCCAAAAACATTCAGTACTTC. The encoded protein is CASSKTPGNAKNIQYF.

There are a few counts of this clone. This chain links TRBV19 with TRBJ1-1; a possible D gene is TRBD1 (5 bases). The CDR3 sequence is 14 residues long. CDR1 and CDR2 from the germline V gene are LNHDA and SQIVND (reference sequence). The ends were cut back, 3 bases at V and 4 bases at J, with 12 bases in the middle. This CDR3 reads CASSIRGDRTEAFF. In DNA, the CDR3 is TGTGCCAGTAGTATTCGCGGGGACCGCACTGAAGCTTTCTTT.

The chain recombines TRBV7-8 with TRBJ1-6, with D possibly being TRBD1 (5 bases). Between the trimmed V and J ends, which lost 1 base and 3 bases, there was a span of 10 bases. Germline-derived CDR1 and CDR2 are SGHVS and FQNEAQ. The CDR3 is made up of 16 amino acids. CDR3 nucleotide sequence: TGTGCCAGCAGCTTAGGGGGGGTGTACTATAATTCACCCCTCCACTTT. Translation gives CASSLGGVYYNSPLHF.

The chain combines TRBV10-3 with TRBJ2-2; D may be TRBD1 or TRBD2 (5 bases each). Germline V gene sequence: CDR1 ENHRY, CDR2 SYGVKD. Trimming shortened V by 6 bases and J by 1 base, and 9 bases separated the two germline ends. This CDR3 is built from 14 residues. The CDR3 loop is CAIRGDVNTGELFF. DNA for the CDR3: TGTGCCATCAGGGGGGACGTGAACACCGGGGAGCTGTTTTTT.

The rearrangement joins TRBV5-1 to TRBJ2-1; possibly TRBD2 for D (6 bases). V was clipped by 5 bases and J by 2 bases, with 23 bases between them. This CDR3 contains 18 residues. Germline values: CDR1 SGHRS, CDR2 YFSETQ. The CDR3 loop is CASSSHPGLRITYNEQFF. CDR3 nucleotides: TGCGCCAGCAGTTCCCACCCGGGACTTCGGATTACCTACAATGAGCAGTTCTTC. The variable domain in full, completed from reference TRBV5-1 and TRBJ2-1, reads KAGVTQTPRYLIKTRGQQVTLSCSPISGHRSVSWYQQTPGQGLQFLFEYFSETQRNKGNFPGRFSGRQFSNSRSEMNVSTLELGDSALYLCASSSHPGLRITYNEQFFGPGTRLTVL.

The V call is TRBV4-1, the J call TRBJ1-2, with 7 positions matching TRBD1. The CDR3 runs 15 residues. Germline CDR1 MGHRA, CDR2 YSYEKL. The V and J ends lost 1 base and 4 bases, in that order; junction bases with no gene match: 6. DNA of the CDR3: TGCGCCAGCAGCCAAGCAGGGGGGGGGATCTATGGCTACACCTTC. Encoded protein: CASSQAGGGIYGYTF.

This clone was counted only a few times. The rearrangement joins TRBV28 to TRBJ1-6, with 12 nucleotides matching TRBD1. Germline loops: CDR1 MDHEN, CDR2 SYDVKM. CDR3 length: 15 residues. V shed 5 bases, J shed 10 bases, and the junction held 6 bases outside the gene matches. CDR3 region: CASSRYGTGGSPLHF. The CDR3 coding sequence is TGTGCCAGCAGTCGATACGGGACAGGGGGCTCACCCCTCCACTTT.

CDR3 amino acids: CASSEAWGAEQYF. CDR3 DNA sequence: TGTGCCAGCAGTGAAGCTTGGGGCGCCGAGCAGTACTTC. The chain couples TRBV6-1 to TRBJ2-7; D is perhaps TRBD1 (5 bases). The CDR3 contains 13 residues. V shed 0 bases and J shed 6 bases, with 9 bases lying between them. Germline V CDR1 and CDR2: MNHNS, SASEGT.

CDR3 sequence reads: CASSRRGQPQHF. The CDR3 bases are TGTGCCAGCAGCCGCAGGGGTCAGCCCCAGCATTTT. The chain is built from TRBV7-9 and TRBJ1-5; the D gene is possibly TRBD1 (6 bases). The V and J ends lost 5 bases and 6 bases respectively, with 8 bases between them. The CDR3 covers 12 residues. The V gene's germline CDR1 is SEHNR and CDR2 FQNEAQ (reference sequence).

The chain combines TRBV5-4 with TRBJ1-3; D is unresolved. CDR3 length: 12 amino acids. The ends were cut back, 4 bases at V and 4 bases at J, with 6 bases in the middle. The germline gives CDR1 SGHNT, CDR2 YYREEE (reference sequence). The CDR3 loop is CASSLQGNTIYF. The DNA of the CDR3 is TGTGCCAGCAGCCTACAAGGAAACACCATATATTTT.

On this clone: This sample includes further DNA sequences coding for the same CDR3. The chain links TRBV27 to TRBJ2-1; 7 bases fit TRBD2. CDR3 length equals 16 residues. From germline, CDR1 is MNHEY and CDR2 SMNVEV (reference sequence). The V segment lost 6 bases and the J segment 0 bases; nucleotides outside the gene matches: 8. CDR3 loop: CASSLTSEGSYNEQFF. CDR3 DNA sequence: TGTGCCAGCAGCCTAACTAGCGAAGGCTCCTACAATGAGCAGTTCTTC.

The J gene is TRBJ1-1, the V gene TRBV15; 8 bases match TRBD1. Unmatched junction bases numbered 7, after V lost 0 bases and J lost 10 bases. Germline assignment: CDR1 LNHNV and CDR2 YYDKDF (reference sequence). The CDR3 runs 14 residues. CDR3 sequence: CATSRDASGQGAFF. DNA of the CDR3: TGTGCCACCAGCAGAGACGCCTCCGGACAGGGAGCTTTCTTT.

The rearrangement links TRBV19 to TRBJ1-2, with D tentatively TRBD1 (5 bases). Per the germline V gene, CDR1 is LNHDA and CDR2 is SQIVND (reference sequence). Trimming took off 6 bases at V and 6 bases at J, with 26 bases between the two ends. There are 17 residues in the CDR3. This CDR3 reads CASRPRGGGASLDGYTF. In DNA form, the CDR3 reads TGTGCCAGTAGACCACGTGGTGGAGGGGCTTCTTTGGATGGCTACACCTTC.